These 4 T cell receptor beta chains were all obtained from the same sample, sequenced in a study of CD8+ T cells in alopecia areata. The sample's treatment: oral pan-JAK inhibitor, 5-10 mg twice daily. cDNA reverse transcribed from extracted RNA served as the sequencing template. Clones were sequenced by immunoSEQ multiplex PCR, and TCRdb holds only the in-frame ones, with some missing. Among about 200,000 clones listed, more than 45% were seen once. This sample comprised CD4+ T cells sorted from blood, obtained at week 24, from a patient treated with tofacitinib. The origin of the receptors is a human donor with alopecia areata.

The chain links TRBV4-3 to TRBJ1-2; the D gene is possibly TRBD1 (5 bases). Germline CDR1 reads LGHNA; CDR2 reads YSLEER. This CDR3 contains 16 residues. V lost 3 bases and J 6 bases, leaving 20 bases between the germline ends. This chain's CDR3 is CASSQSYRDLSDGYTF. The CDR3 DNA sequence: TGCGCCAGCAGCCAGTCTTATAGGGACCTATCTGATGGCTACACCTTC.

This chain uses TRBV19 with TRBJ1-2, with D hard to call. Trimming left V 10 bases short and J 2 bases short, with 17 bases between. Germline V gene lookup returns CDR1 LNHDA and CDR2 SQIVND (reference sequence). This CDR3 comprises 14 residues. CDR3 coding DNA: TGTGCCACCGAGACCGGCGGCGAGAACTATGGCTACACCTTC. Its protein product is CATETGGENYGYTF.

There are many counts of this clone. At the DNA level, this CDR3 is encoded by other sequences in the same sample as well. CDR3: CASSPGLAVAKNIQYF. In DNA form, the CDR3 reads TGCGCCAGCAGCCCAGGACTAGCCGTCGCCAAAAACATTCAGTACTTC. The chain recombines TRBV4-1 with TRBJ2-4, with 8 bases fitting TRBD2. J gave up 1 base and V 4 bases, and 6 bases lay outside the gene matches. The CDR3 contains 16 residues. Germline loops: CDR1 MGHRA, CDR2 YSYEKL.

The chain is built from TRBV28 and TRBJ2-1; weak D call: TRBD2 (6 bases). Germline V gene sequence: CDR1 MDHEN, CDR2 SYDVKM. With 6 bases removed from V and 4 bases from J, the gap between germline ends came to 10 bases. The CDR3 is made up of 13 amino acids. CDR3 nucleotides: TGTGCCAGCAGGTTGGGGGGATACAATGAGCAGTTCTTC. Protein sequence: CASRLGGYNEQFF.